These T cell receptor beta chains were read from a single sample in a study of control samples from healthy donors and cancer patients. The assay was immunoSEQ multiplex PCR, and TCRdb's table has in-frame clones only and misses some. The sample shows some 130,000 clones, about 93% of them seen only once. Sample: PBMCs. The receptors were gathered from a man aged 50 or older with head and neck cancer. Both conserved end residues are part of each CDR3. Each record gives: V gene, D gene, J gene, clone size, CDR3 DNA, CDR3 protein. The D gene is left open where the match is weak. Clone sizes are given selectively: once, few, many, or a class where the clone is expanded.

>TRBV5-1|-|TRBJ2-2|-
TGCGCCAGCAGCTTGGAACCTAACACCGGGGAGCTGTTTTTT
CASSLEPNTGELFF
>TRBV9|TRBD1|TRBJ2-7|few
TGTGCCAGCAGCAGAAACAGGGGAACCGACGAGCAGTACTTC
CASSRNRGTDEQYF
>TRBV24-1|TRBD1|TRBJ2-2|-
TGTGCCACCAGTCCGGGACAGTTAAACACCGGGGAGCTGTTTTTT
CATSPGQLNTGELFF
>TRBV7-3|TRBD2|TRBJ2-1|once
TGTGCCAGCAGTTTCCGGGCTAGCGGGGGGGAACCCTCGTACAATGAGCAGTTCTTC
CASSFRASGGEPSYNEQFF
>TRBV7-9|-|TRBJ2-2|-
TGTGCCAGCAGCTTATCCAATACCGGGGAGCTGTTTTTT
CASSLSNTGELFF
>TRBV5-1|-|TRBJ2-5|-
TGCGCCAGCAGCTTCCGGGGCCAAACAGAGACCCAGTACTTC
CASSFRGQTETQYF
>TRBV5-4|-|TRBJ2-2|-
TGTGCCAGCAGCTCAGAAAGGGGGTACACCGGGGAGCTGTTTTTT
CASSSERGYTGELFF
>TRBV7-9|-|TRBJ1-1|-
TGTGCCAGCAGCTTACAGGATTGGACTGAAGCTTTCTTT
CASSLQDWTEAFF
>TRBV5-1|TRBD1|TRBJ2-3|-
TGCGCCAGCAGCACAGACAGGGACAAGGGCACAGATACGCAGTATTTT
CASSTDRDKGTDTQYF
>TRBV6-1|-|TRBJ1-6|-
TGTGCCAGCAGTGAAGCTCCCGGACGGTATAATTCACCCCTCCACTTT
CASSEAPGRYNSPLHF
>TRBV6-2/TRBV6-3|-|TRBJ1-1|-
TGTGCCAGCAGTTACGGACCCAAAGCTTTCTTT
CASSYGPKAFF
>TRBV19|-|TRBJ1-5|-
TGTGCCAGTAGTGGGTTTGGGAATTATCAGCCCCAGCATTTT
CASSGFGNYQPQHF
>TRBV15|TRBD1|TRBJ2-7|-
TGTGCCACCAGCAGGTCGGACAGGGACTCCTACGAGCAGTACTTC
CATSRSDRDSYEQYF
>TRBV19|-|TRBJ1-3|-
TGTGCCAGTAGTAAGGCGGGGAAAACTACTGGAAACACCATATATTTT
CASSKAGKTTGNTIYF
>TRBV11-2|-|TRBJ1-1|-
TGTGCCAGCAGAGAGGCCGCTGAAGCTTTCTTT
CASREAAEAFF
>TRBV20-1|TRBD1|TRBJ1-1|-
TGCAGTGCTAGATACAGGGGGCCTGCTTTCTTT
CSARYRGPAFF